The next 2 T cell receptor beta chains were all read from a single sample in a study of CD8 T cells in Susac syndrome. The authors reverse transcribed roughly 0.5 to 1 ug RNA with random hexamers. TCRdb re-derived calls from the immunoSEQ multiplex PCR reads in MiXCR, one entry per CDR3 protein. The sample has some 120,000 distinct CDR3 sequences, around 93% seen once. The material sequenced was CD8+ T cells from PBMCs. Receptors originate from a human donor in good health.

This sequence joins TRBV7-9 and TRBJ1-1; 10 nucleotides align to TRBD1. V lost 5 bases, J lost 3 bases, and 12 bases stayed unmatched. This CDR3 contains 17 residues. Germline CDR1 and CDR2: SEHNR and FQNEAQ (reference sequence). The CDR3 sequence: CASSPTIGTGVHTEAFF. CDR3 DNA: TGTGCCAGCAGCCCCACGATAGGGACAGGGGTGCACACTGAAGCTTTCTTT.

The chain recombines TRBV27 with TRBJ1-2, with TRBD1 matching over 10 bases. Germline loops: CDR1 MNHEY, CDR2 SMNVEV (reference sequence). The CDR3 runs 16 residues. After removal of 4 bases from V and 5 bases from J, the junction contained 10 bases not matched to a gene. CDR3 in amino acids: CASSSGTGERGYGYTF. The CDR3 region has the DNA TGTGCCAGCAGTTCCGGGACAGGGGAGAGGGGTTATGGCTACACCTTC.